This TCR beta chain was sequenced in a study of blood T cell repertoires in COVID-19. Germline V gene sequence: CDR1 LGHDT, CDR2 YNNKEL (reference sequence). The CDR3 is 13 residues long, counting both termini. Note on this clone: The CDR3 does not close with the conserved phenylalanine or tryptophan, likely indicating a read error. The limits of the CDR3 on the DNA are not certain, so only TCRdb's listed CDR3 is given.

Assay: immunoSEQ multiplex PCR; the TCRdb copy retains only in-frame clones and omits some. The profile shows under 100,000 clones, around four fifths of them singletons. Material for sequencing was peripheral blood. The TCR originated in a man aged 50 to 59 with acute or convalescent COVID-19. This rearrangement joins TRBV3-1 (or the pseudogene TRBV3-2) to TRBJ2-3; the D call TRBD1 from the table was never checked on the DNA. The CDR3 loop is CASSQDRRGPPTL.